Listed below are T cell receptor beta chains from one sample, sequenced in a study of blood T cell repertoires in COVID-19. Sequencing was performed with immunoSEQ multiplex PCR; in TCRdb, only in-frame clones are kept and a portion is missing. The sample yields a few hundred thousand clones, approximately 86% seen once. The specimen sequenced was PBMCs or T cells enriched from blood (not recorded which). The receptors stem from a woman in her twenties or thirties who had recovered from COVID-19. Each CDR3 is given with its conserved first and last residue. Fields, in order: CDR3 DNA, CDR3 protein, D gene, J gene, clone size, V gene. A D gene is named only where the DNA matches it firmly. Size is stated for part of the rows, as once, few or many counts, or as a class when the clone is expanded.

TGTGCCAGCAGCCGGGACAGGGCTCCTTCTGACTATGGCTACACCTTC | CASSRDRAPSDYGYTF | TRBD1 | TRBJ1-2 | few | TRBV5-4
TGTGCCAGCAGTTTTCCCCAAACAGGGGGATGGGTTGGCTACACCTTC | CASSFPQTGGWVGYTF | TRBD1 | TRBJ1-2 | once | TRBV28
TGTGCCAGCAGTCCGAACAGGGTTGGGCAGTATTTT | CASSPNRVGQYF | NA | TRBJ2-3 | NA | TRBV12-3/TRBV12-4
TGCGCCAGCAGCTTGTCCTGGACAGGGGCCTACGAGCAGTACTTC | CASSLSWTGAYEQYF | TRBD1 | TRBJ2-7 | NA | TRBV5-1
TGTGCCAGCAGTTTTGGTCCCGGGGGGACCGGGGAGCTGTTTTTT | CASSFGPGGTGELFF | TRBD2 | TRBJ2-2 | NA | TRBV27
TGTGCCTGTAATGGAGGGTCCACAGATACGCAGTATTTT | CACNGGSTDTQYF | NA | TRBJ2-3 | NA | TRBV30
TGTGCCAGCAGTGAACTCTACAGGGGCCAGAACACTGAAGCTTTCTTT | CASSELYRGQNTEAFF | TRBD1 | TRBJ1-1 | NA | TRBV6-1
TGTGCCAGCAGCCAAAAAGCCCCGCCCCTGGGACAGGGTAGAAGTGAGCAGTTCTTC | CASSQKAPPLGQGRSEQFF | TRBD1 | TRBJ2-1 | NA | TRBV3-1/TRBV3-2
TGTGCCAGCAAGGGGGCCGTTCTAGCTTTCTTT | CASKGAVLAFF | TRBD1 | TRBJ1-1 | NA | TRBV28
TGTGCCAGTAGAATGGGTCCCCGGGACAGGGACATAGGGGGCTACACCTTC | CASRMGPRDRDIGGYTF | TRBD1 | TRBJ1-2 | NA | TRBV19
TGTGCCAGCGGAGTTGGCCTGGGGAACACTGAAGCTTTCTTT | CASGVGLGNTEAFF | NA | TRBJ1-1 | NA | TRBV9
TGTGCCAGCAGCGTAGGGGGTAACGGGGTCGCTAACTATGGCTACACCTTC | CASSVGGNGVANYGYTF | NA | TRBJ1-2 | NA | TRBV9
TGTGCCAGCAGTAGGGGCCTAGGGAACACTGAAGCTTTCTTT | CASSRGLGNTEAFF | NA | TRBJ1-1 | NA | TRBV27
TGTGCCAGCAGCCGTACCAGGGAGGGGGCAACTAATGAAAAACTGTTTTTT | CASSRTREGATNEKLFF | NA | TRBJ1-4 | NA | TRBV7-9
TGTGCCATCTTCAACCCCAGCCAGCGGGAGATTGAGCAGTTCTTC | CAIFNPSQREIEQFF | NA | TRBJ2-1 | NA | TRBV21-1
TGTGCCAGCGGGGCTAGCGGGAGGAGTGAGCAGTTCTTC | CASGASGRSEQFF | TRBD2 | TRBJ2-1 | NA | TRBV7-8
TGTGCCAGCATACTCCACGGACTGTCCTACGAGCAGTACTTC | CASILHGLSYEQYF | NA | TRBJ2-7 | NA | TRBV6-5
TGTGCCAGCAAACAGGGGGGAGGTTACGAGCAGTACTTC | CASKQGGGYEQYF | TRBD1 | TRBJ2-7 | NA | TRBV7-9
TGTGCCAGCAGTCGGCGGGACAGGGCCTCCTACAATGAGCAGTTCTTC | CASSRRDRASYNEQFF | TRBD1 | TRBJ2-1 | NA | TRBV27
TGTGCCAGCAGCCTCCGGACAGGGGGAATTCATGAGCAGTTCTTC | CASSLRTGGIHEQFF | TRBD1 | TRBJ2-1 | NA | TRBV7-2
TGCGCCAGCAGCCACCCCCGGGACAGGGGACCTAATGAAAAACTGTTTTTT | CASSHPRDRGPNEKLFF | TRBD1 | TRBJ1-4 | NA | TRBV5-1
TGTGCCAGCAGTGAAGGTGCCCCCTGGACAGTTTCTGGAAACACCATATATTTT | CASSEGAPWTVSGNTIYF | NA | TRBJ1-3 | NA | TRBV2
TGTGCCAGCTCACAGGGACAGGGCTCTGGAAACACCATATATTTT | CASSQGQGSGNTIYF | TRBD1 | TRBJ1-3 | few | TRBV18
TGTGCCAGCAGCTTAGGTCTTGGGCAGGACACCGGGGAGCTGTTTTTT | CASSLGLGQDTGELFF | NA | TRBJ2-2 | NA | TRBV7-3
TGTGCCATCAGGACAGGTGCCGGTGGTGAAGCTTTCTTT | CAIRTGAGGEAFF | NA | TRBJ1-1 | NA | TRBV10-3
TGTGCCAGCAGCTTGATTCGGACAGCGAACGCTAACTATGGCTACACCTTC | CASSLIRTANANYGYTF | NA | TRBJ1-2 | NA | TRBV5-6
TGCAGCGCTTACAGGGACTACGAGCAGTACTTC | CSAYRDYEQYF | NA | TRBJ2-7 | NA | TRBV29-1
TGTGCCAGCAGCCAAGATTCGCTCAGGAATTTT | CASSQDSLRNF | NA | TRBJ1-1 | once | TRBV3-1/TRBV3-2
TGTGCCAGCAGCTCCCCCCGGGGGGGTCCCACAGATACGCAGTATTTT | CASSSPRGGPTDTQYF | TRBD2 | TRBJ2-3 | once | TRBV7-9
TGTGCCAGCAGCTTATGGGGTGGGGGACAGAATTCACGGAACTCCTACGAGCAGTACTTC | CASSLWGGGQNSRNSYEQYF | TRBD1 | TRBJ2-7 | NA | TRBV7-6
TGTGCCAGTAGTTCCCAAAGAACGGACAGAAGAGTTAACTATGGCTACACCTTC | CASSSQRTDRRVNYGYTF | NA | TRBJ1-2 | NA | TRBV19
TGTGCCAGCAGTGAACAAGGTCTAGCGGGAGTCGGCAAAAACATTCAGTACTTC | CASSEQGLAGVGKNIQYF | TRBD2 | TRBJ2-4 | NA | TRBV2
TGTGCCAGCAGTTACAGGCCTTACACTGAAGCTTTCTTT | CASSYRPYTEAFF | NA | TRBJ1-1 | NA | TRBV2
TGTGCCTGCAGGGTGGGCAGGGAAGCTTTCTTT | CACRVGREAFF | NA | TRBJ1-1 | NA | TRBV2
TGTGCCAGCAGTTATTTAATACAGGGAACCTCACCCCTCCACTTT | CASSYLIQGTSPLHF | NA | TRBJ1-6 | NA | TRBV28
TGTGCCAGCAGCGTAGAAGGAGACCGCGCCTCCACGCAGTATTTT | CASSVEGDRASTQYF | NA | TRBJ2-3 | few | TRBV9
TGTGCCAGCAGTTTAGTCCCCGGGACAGGGTCCTACGAGCAGTACTTC | CASSLVPGTGSYEQYF | TRBD1 | TRBJ2-7 | NA | TRBV27
TGTGCCAGCAGTTTAGGCCTAGCGGGAGGGACAAGGAGTGAGCAGTTCTTC | CASSLGLAGGTRSEQFF | TRBD2 | TRBJ2-1 | once | TRBV27
TGTGCCAGTACCACCCGGACAGGGGGCTCCAATGAGCAGTTCTTC | CASTTRTGGSNEQFF | TRBD1 | TRBJ2-1 | few | TRBV6-4
TGTGCCAGCAGCTTAACGGTTCGGGGGACTGAAGCTTTCTTT | CASSLTVRGTEAFF | NA | TRBJ1-1 | NA | TRBV7-3
TGTGCCAGCCTCCTTTCGGGTCTGAACACTGAAGCTTTCTTT | CASLLSGLNTEAFF | NA | TRBJ1-1 | NA | TRBV3-1/TRBV3-2
TGTGCCAGCTCACCGTTACTACAGGGGCGCTATGGCTACACCTTC | CASSPLLQGRYGYTF | TRBD1 | TRBJ1-2 | NA | TRBV18
TGCGCCAGCAGCTTGGGACAGGGGTTCGATGGCTACACCTTC | CASSLGQGFDGYTF | TRBD1 | TRBJ1-2 | NA | TRBV5-1
TGTGCCAGCAGCTTACTGGGAGTCTTTAATTCACCCCTCCACTTT | CASSLLGVFNSPLHF | NA | TRBJ1-6 | NA | TRBV7-8
TGTGCCTGGAGTTTTCCAGGGGGCACCTATGGCTACACCTTC | CAWSFPGGTYGYTF | TRBD1 | TRBJ1-2 | NA | TRBV30
TGTGCCAGCAGCCCGTCTGGGGCCAACGTCCTGACTTTC | CASSPSGANVLTF | NA | TRBJ2-6 | NA | TRBV9
TGTGCCAGCAGTTTATCAGGGAACGAAAAACTGTTTTTT | CASSLSGNEKLFF | NA | TRBJ1-4 | NA | TRBV12-3/TRBV12-4
TGTGCCAGCTCACCCGGGCAGGGAGGAAATCAGCCCCAGCATTTT | CASSPGQGGNQPQHF | NA | TRBJ1-5 | NA | TRBV18